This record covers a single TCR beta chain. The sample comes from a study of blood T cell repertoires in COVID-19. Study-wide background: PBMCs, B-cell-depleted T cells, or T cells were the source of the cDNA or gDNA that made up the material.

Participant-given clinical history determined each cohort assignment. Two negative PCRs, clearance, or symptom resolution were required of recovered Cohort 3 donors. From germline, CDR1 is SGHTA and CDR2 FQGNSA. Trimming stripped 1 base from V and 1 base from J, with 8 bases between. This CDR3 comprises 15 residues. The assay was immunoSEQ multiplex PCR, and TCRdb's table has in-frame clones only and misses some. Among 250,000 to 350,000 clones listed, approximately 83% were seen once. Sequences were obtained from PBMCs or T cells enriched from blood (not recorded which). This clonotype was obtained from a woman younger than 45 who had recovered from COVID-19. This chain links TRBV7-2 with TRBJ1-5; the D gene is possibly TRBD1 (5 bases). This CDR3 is CASSLGGLSNQPQHF. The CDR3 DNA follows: TGTGCCAGCAGCTTAGGGGGCTTGAGCAATCAGCCCCAGCATTTT. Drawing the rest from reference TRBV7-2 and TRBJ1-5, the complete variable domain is GAGVSQSPSNKVTEKGKDVELRCDPISGHTALYWYRQSLGQGLEFLIYFQGNSAPDKSGLPSDRFSAERTGGSVSTLTIQRTQQEDSAVYLCASSLGGLSNQPQHFGDGTRLSIL.